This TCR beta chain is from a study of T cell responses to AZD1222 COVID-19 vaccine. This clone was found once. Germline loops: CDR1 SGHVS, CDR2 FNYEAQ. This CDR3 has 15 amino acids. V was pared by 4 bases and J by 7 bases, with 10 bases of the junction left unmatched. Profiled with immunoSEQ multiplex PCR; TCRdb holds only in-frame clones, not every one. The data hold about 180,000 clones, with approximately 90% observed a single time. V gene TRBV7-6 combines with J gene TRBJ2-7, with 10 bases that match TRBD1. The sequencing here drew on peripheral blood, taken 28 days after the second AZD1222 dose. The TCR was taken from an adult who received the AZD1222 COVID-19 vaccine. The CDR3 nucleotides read TGTGCCAGCAGCTCATCCGGGACAGGGGCCCCAGAGCAGTACTTC. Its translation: CASSSSGTGAPEQYF.